A single sample gave rise to the 5 T cell receptor beta chains below, sequenced in a study of T cells in Graves' hyperthyroidism and ophthalmopathy. TCR beta CDR3 sequences were amplified from RNA transcripts. Initially, a first-round RT-PCR of the TCR CDR3 employed the HTBI primer set. TCRdb ran MiXCR on the multiplex PCR reads and lists one entry per CDR3 protein. Among more than 500,000 distinct CDR3 sequences listed, 12% to 15% were seen once. What was sequenced was blood. The receptors were sampled from a woman between 35 and 50 years old with Graves' hyperthyroidism.

There are many counts of this clonotype. J is TRBJ2-3 and V is TRBV20-1; perhaps TRBD2 as D (6 bases). This CDR3 spans 15 amino acids. The germline V gene encodes CDR1 DFQATT and CDR2 SNEGSKA (reference sequence). Trimming shortened V by 1 base and J by 3 bases, and 14 bases separated the two germline ends. The chain's CDR3 is CSARAGEVGTDTQYF. The CDR3 DNA reads TGCAGTGCTAGAGCGGGGGAAGTCGGGACAGATACGCAGTATTTT.

The chain joins TRBV2 to TRBJ2-1, with 12 bases identical to TRBD1. The CDR3 is 19 amino acids. V lost 6 bases and J lost 9; bases outside the gene matches: 21. Germline V gene data show CDR1 as SNHLY and CDR2 as FYNNEI. The CDR3: CASRGGQGARTGRFGEQFF. Written as DNA, the CDR3 is TGTGCCAGCAGAGGGGGACAGGGGGCAAGAACGGGCCGGTTTGGTGAGCAGTTCTTC.

This clonotype was observed many times. J is TRBJ2-1 and V is TRBV6-1; the D gene is possibly TRBD2 (5 bases). This CDR3 has 13 amino acids. Per germline, CDR1 MNHNS and CDR2 SASEGT. The CDR3 spells CTIWAGTYNEQFF. Here the CDR3 DNA reads TGTACGATTTGGGCGGGTACTTACAATGAGCAGTTCTTC.

A few counts support this clonotype. The V and J genes are TRBV19 and TRBJ2-5; tentatively, D is TRBD2 (6 bases). This CDR3 spans 15 amino acids. V dropped 5 bases and J dropped 2 bases, with 15 bases sitting between them. Germline lookup yields CDR1 LNHDA and CDR2 SQIVND (reference sequence). The CDR3, as DNA: TGTGCCAGTAGTCCGGGCGGGACGTATCAAGAGACCCAGTACTTC. The encoded protein is CASSPGGTYQETQYF.

This clonotype has only a few counts. V gene TRBV6-1 combines with J gene TRBJ2-7; D not resolved. The CDR3 covers 13 residues. The V gene's germline CDR1 is MNHNS and CDR2 SASEGT. The V end lost 5 bases, the J end lost 9 bases, and 17 bases lay between the germline ends. CDR3 residues: CASSPFDLMRQYF. CDR3 sequence (DNA): TGTGCCAGCAGTCCCTTTGATCTAATGCGGCAGTACTTC.